This TCR beta chain was found in a study of T cell responses to AZD1222 COVID-19 vaccine. Assay used: immunoSEQ multiplex PCR; TCRdb lists only in-frame clones, some missing. The sample records some 100,000 clones, about 88% being singletons. Trimming shortened V by 6 bases and J by 3 bases, and 14 bases separated the two germline ends. Germline values: CDR1 MDHEN, CDR2 SYDVKM. The CDR3 spans 15 residues. The source is an adult who received the AZD1222 COVID-19 vaccine. Specimen: peripheral blood, collected 28 days after the second AZD1222 dose. The rearrangement links TRBV28 to TRBJ2-2; the D is unclear. CDR3 loop: CASRVEDTDTGELFF. The CDR3 DNA reads as TGTGCCAGCAGGGTCGAAGATACTGACACCGGGGAGCTGTTTTTT.